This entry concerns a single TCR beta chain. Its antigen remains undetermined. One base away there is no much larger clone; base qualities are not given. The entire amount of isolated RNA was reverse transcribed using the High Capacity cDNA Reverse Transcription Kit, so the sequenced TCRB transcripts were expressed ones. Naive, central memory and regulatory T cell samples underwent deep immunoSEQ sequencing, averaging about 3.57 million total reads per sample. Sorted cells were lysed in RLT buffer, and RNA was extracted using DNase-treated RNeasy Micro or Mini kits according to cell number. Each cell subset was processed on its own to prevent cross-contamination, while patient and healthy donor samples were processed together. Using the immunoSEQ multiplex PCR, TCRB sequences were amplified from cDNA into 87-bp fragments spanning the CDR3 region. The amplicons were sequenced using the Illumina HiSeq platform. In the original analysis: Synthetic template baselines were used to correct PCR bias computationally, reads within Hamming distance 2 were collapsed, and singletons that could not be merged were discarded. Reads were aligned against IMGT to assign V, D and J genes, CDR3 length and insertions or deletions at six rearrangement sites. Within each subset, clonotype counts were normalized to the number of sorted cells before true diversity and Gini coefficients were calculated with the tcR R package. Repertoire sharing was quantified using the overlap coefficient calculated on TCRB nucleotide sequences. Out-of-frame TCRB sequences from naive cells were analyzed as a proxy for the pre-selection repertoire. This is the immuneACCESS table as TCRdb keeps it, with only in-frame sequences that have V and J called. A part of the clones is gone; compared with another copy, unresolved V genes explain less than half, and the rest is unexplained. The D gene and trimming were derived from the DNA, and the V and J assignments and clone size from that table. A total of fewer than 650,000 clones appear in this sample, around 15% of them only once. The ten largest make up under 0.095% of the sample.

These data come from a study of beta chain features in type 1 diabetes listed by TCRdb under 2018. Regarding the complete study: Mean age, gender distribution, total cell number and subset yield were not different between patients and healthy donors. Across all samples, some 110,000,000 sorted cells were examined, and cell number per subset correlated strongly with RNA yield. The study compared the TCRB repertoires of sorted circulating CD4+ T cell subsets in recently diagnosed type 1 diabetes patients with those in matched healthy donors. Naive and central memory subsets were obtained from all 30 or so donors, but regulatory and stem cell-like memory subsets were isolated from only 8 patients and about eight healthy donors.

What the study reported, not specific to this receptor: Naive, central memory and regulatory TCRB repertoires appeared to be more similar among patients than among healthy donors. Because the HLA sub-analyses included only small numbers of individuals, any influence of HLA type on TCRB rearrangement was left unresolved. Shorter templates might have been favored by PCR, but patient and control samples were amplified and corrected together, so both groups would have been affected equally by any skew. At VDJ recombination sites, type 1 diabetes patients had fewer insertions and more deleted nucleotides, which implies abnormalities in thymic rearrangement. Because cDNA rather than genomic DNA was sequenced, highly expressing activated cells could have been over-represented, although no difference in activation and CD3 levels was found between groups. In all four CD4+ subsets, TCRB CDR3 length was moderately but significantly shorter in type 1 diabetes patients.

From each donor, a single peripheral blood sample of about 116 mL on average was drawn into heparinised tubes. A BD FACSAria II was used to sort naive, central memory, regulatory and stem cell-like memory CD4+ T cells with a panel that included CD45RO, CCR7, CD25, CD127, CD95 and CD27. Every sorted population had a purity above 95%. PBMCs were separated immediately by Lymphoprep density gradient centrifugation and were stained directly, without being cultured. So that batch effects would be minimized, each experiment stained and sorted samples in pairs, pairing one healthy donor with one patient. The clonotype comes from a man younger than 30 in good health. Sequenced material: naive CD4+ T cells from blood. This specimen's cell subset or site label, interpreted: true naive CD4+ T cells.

This receptor carries the CDR3 CASSQDRYGAATQYF. The bases are TGCGCCAGCAGCCAAGATCGATACGGGGCAGCGACCCAGTACTTC. This sequence uses TRBV4-3 and TRBJ2-5, with the D segment possibly TRBD1 or TRBD2, each aligning over 5 bases. CDR1 is given as LGHNA and CDR2 as YSLEER, both from the germline V gene. From its cysteine to its phenylalanine, the CDR3 spans 15 amino acids. Just the 45-base CDR3 DNA is kept, in frame starting at base 1. V sheds 0 bases and J sheds 7 bases, leaving 15 bases between their ends.